These 9 T cell receptor beta chains were sequenced from one sample in a study of T cells in localized non-small cell lung cancer. Measured with immunoSEQ multiplex PCR; TCRdb has only the in-frame clones, and not every one. The data contain tens of thousands of clones, roughly 87% of them singletons. The input for sequencing was peripheral blood, taken before any cancer treatment. The receptors here all came from a man aged 40 to 75 with stage I squamous cell lung carcinoma.

CDR3 sequence (DNA): TGTGCCAGCAGCTTAGGCACGCCAGGGTTGGGAAACACTGAAGCTTTCTTT. Translating gives CASSLGTPGLGNTEAFF. The gene calls are TRBV7-9 and TRBJ1-1, with D maybe TRBD1 (5 bases). The length of the CDR3 is 17 residues. V was shortened by 1 base and J by 2 bases, with 17 bases between the two germline ends. Germline loops: CDR1 SEHNR, CDR2 FQNEAQ (reference sequence).

The chain joins TRBV18 to TRBJ2-2; D may be TRBD1 or TRBD2 (6 bases each). Between the trimmed V and J ends, which lost 2 bases and 4 bases, there was a span of 17 bases. This CDR3 region has 17 residues. In germline, CDR1 is KGHSH, CDR2 LQKENI. CDR3 coding DNA: TGTGCCAGCTCACCAGTGGAAGGCAGGGGAGGCACCGGGGAGCTGTTTTTT. Its protein is CASSPVEGRGGTGELFF.

This chain connects TRBV19 to TRBJ1-2; D is undetermined. The CDR3 consists of 16 residues. Germline V gene sequence: CDR1 LNHDA, CDR2 SQIVND (reference sequence). Trimming pared 3 bases from V and 3 bases from J, leaving 17 bases between. The CDR3 reads CASSIRSKHFDYGYTF. DNA of the CDR3: TGTGCCAGTAGTATTCGCAGTAAGCACTTTGACTATGGCTACACCTTC.

The CDR3 DNA reads as TGTGCCAGCAGTTCCGGGGGTTTGGCGGGCGGCTACACCTTC. This translates into CASSSGGLAGGYTF. The genes are TRBV27 and TRBJ1-2, with a tentative D call TRBD1 (5 bases). Between the trimmed V and J ends, which lost 4 bases and 8 bases, there was a span of 17 bases. The CDR3 is 14 amino acids. The V gene's germline CDR1 is MNHEY and CDR2 SMNVEV (reference sequence).

The CDR3 bases are TGTGCCATCAGTGAGACAGGAGCCTCGATCGGGGCCAACGTCCTGACTTTC. As protein: CAISETGASIGANVLTF. V usage is TRBV10-3 and J usage is TRBJ2-6, with D maybe TRBD1 (5 bases). The CDR3 runs 17 residues. V was cut by 2 bases and J by 4 bases, with 15 bases left in between. Per the germline V gene, CDR1 is ENHRY and CDR2 is SYGVKD.

The V gene is TRBV19, the J gene TRBJ2-2; possible D gene TRBD2, 6 bases. The CDR3 runs to 14 residues. Trimming removed 11 bases from V and 0 bases from J, with 13 bases in between. In germline, CDR1 is LNHDA, CDR2 SQIVND (reference sequence). This CDR3 reads CAPWGESNTGELFF. In DNA, the CDR3 is TGTGCCCCGTGGGGGGAATCGAACACCGGGGAGCTGTTTTTT.

Only one count was recorded for this clone. The chain carries TRBV15 and TRBJ2-7, with 7 bases identical to TRBD1. V shed 2 bases, J shed 3 bases, and the junction held 7 bases outside the gene matches. CDR3 length equals 15 residues. Looked up from germline, CDR1 is LNHNV and CDR2 is YYDKDF (reference sequence). The CDR3 spells CATSRKGQQIYEQYF. DNA for the CDR3: TGTGCCACCAGCAGAAAGGGACAGCAGATCTACGAGCAGTACTTC.

CDR3: CASSSPERGSSGELFF. For the CDR3, the DNA is TGTGCCAGCAGTTCCCCTGAGCGGGGGAGTTCCGGGGAGCTGTTTTTT. This chain uses TRBV28 with TRBJ2-2; 8 bases match TRBD2. The CDR3 contains 16 residues. V lost 4 bases and J lost 6; bases outside the gene matches: 10. Germline V CDR1 and CDR2: MDHEN, SYDVKM. The whole variable domain, remainder taken from reference TRBV28 and TRBJ2-2, is DVKVTQSSRYLVKRTGEKVFLECVQDMDHENMFWYRQDPGLGLRLIYFSYDVKMKEKGDIPEGYSVSREKKERFSLILESASTNQTSMYLCASSSPERGSSGELFFGEGSRLTVL.

The V gene is TRBV5-4, the J gene TRBJ1-5, with D hard to call. This CDR3 is 13 amino acids long. Germline assignment: CDR1 SGHNT and CDR2 YYREEE (reference sequence). V lost 2 bases, J lost 4 bases, and 7 bases lay in between. The CDR3 bases are TGTGCCAGCAGCTTCGGTGGGAATCAGCCCCAGCATTTT. Protein product: CASSFGGNQPQHF.